This T cell receptor beta chain was profiled in a study of preoperative IRX-2 immunotherapy in early breast cancer. Method: immunoSEQ multiplex PCR; TCRdb's copy keeps in-frame clones and lacks some. The sample shows some 59,000 clones, approximately 95% of them seen only once. V gave up 7 bases and J gave up 7 bases, with 17 bases separating them. Germline loops: CDR1 ENHRY, CDR2 SYGVKD. The CDR3 has 13 residues. Noted treatment: preoperative locoregional IRX-2 cytokine immunotherapy. This phase Ib study tested locoregional IRX-2 cytokine immunotherapy given before surgery. The chain uses TRBV10-3 and TRBJ2-7, with TRBD1 as a possible D gene (6 bases). The sample was gathered from a patient treated with IRX-2 immunotherapy. This clonotype was obtained from a human donor with breast cancer. CDR3 DNA sequence: TGTGCCATCAACCGGGACACCTTGGGGGAGCAGTACTTC. Its protein is CAINRDTLGEQYF.